The clone carrying this TCR beta chain occurred a few times. No antigen is known for it. The 5'RACE template-switching step produced TCR cDNA and added a universal primer site and UMIs. MiXCR, run by TCRdb on the 5' RACE reads, gives a single entry per CDR3 protein. The table records around 610,000 distinct CDR3 sequences, roughly 14% of them present only once. The CDR3 runs to 14 residues. V lost 6 bases, J lost 2 bases, and 17 bases lay in between. Germline values: CDR1 SQVTM, CDR2 ANQGSEA. These data originate in a study of T cells after yellow fever vaccination. General observations from the study: A weaker but faster secondary response was observed, peaking on day 5 versus 15. Clones that expanded after primary vaccination mostly reappeared after the booster (roughly 96% CD4, about 89% CD8). Contamination of FACS-sorted repertoires by abundant clonotypes from the bulk population could occur.

The receptor was derived from a man aged 30 to 39 who received the YFV17D yellow fever vaccine. This sample comprised PBMCs, obtained on the day of the yellow fever booster vaccination. The rearrangement joins TRBV29-1 to TRBJ2-7; the D gene is possibly TRBD2 (6 bases). The CDR3, as DNA: TGCAGCGTGCGGGGCCAGCCGGCCCCCTACGAGCAGTACTTC. Residues: CSVRGQPAPYEQYF.